Listed below are T cell receptor beta chains from one sample, sequenced in a study of brain T cells in children with intractable seizures. Using immunoSEQ multiplex PCR, the repertoire was profiled, and TCRdb retains in-frame clones only, with some absent. This table holds about 80,000 clones, around 91% found once. The material was peripheral blood, obtained at surgery. The source of these receptors is a girl aged 2 to 10 with Rasmussen encephalitis and intractable seizures. CDR3s include the opening cysteine and the closing phenylalanine or tryptophan. Fields, in order: J gene, clone size, D gene, CDR3 length, V gene, CDR3 DNA, CDR3 protein. A D gene is named only where the DNA matches it firmly. Size values are once, few and many counts, or a class for expanded clones, and some rows have none.

>TRBJ2-1|-|-|16|TRBV30
TGTGCCTGGTGTTATGGGGGCGCGACAGGTCGAAATGAGCAGTTCTTC
CAWCYGGATGRNEQFF
>TRBJ1-1|-|-|13|TRBV7-9
TGTGCCAGCAGCTTAGGGGCCAGGATGGAAGCTTTCTTT
CASSLGARMEAFF
>TRBJ1-3|-|-|13|TRBV21-1
TGTGCCAGCAGTCCTTGGGGAGCGTACACCATATATTTT
CASSPWGAYTIYF
>TRBJ1-2|few|TRBD1|16|TRBV28
TGTGCCAGCAGTCCAAAGAAGGACAGGGGAAACTATGGCTACACCTTC
CASSPKKDRGNYGYTF
>TRBJ2-7|-|TRBD2|17|TRBV18
TGTGCCAGCTCACCGGGACTAGGGGTAGGAGAACTACGCGAGCAGTACTTC
CASSPGLGVGELREQYF
>TRBJ1-6|once|-|13|TRBV30
TGTGCCTGGACGGACGAGGTGAATTCACCCCTCCACTTT
CAWTDEVNSPLHF
>TRBJ1-5|-|-|17|TRBV12-5
TGTGCTAGTGGTTTGGTACGGGGCAGGGTCGGCAATCAGCCCCAGCATTTT
CASGLVRGRVGNQPQHF
>TRBJ1-5|-|-|16|TRBV18
TGTGCCAGCTCACCACAGCGTTCAAGAGGGAATCAGCCCCAGCATTTT
CASSPQRSRGNQPQHF
>TRBJ2-5|-|-|13|TRBV5-6
TGTGCCAGCTCCCTGGGGGTTCAAGAGACCCAGTACTTC
CASSLGVQETQYF
>TRBJ1-2|-|-|14|TRBV5-1
TGCGCCAGCAGCTTAAACGGCCAAGGCTATGGCTACACCTTC
CASSLNGQGYGYTF
>TRBJ1-2|-|-|10|TRBV20-1
TGCAGTGCTAGGACAGTAGGCTACACCTTC
CSARTVGYTF
>TRBJ1-2|-|-|11|TRBV21-1
TGTGCCAGCAGCACAGGCTATGGCTACACCTTC
CASSTGYGYTF
>TRBJ1-2|-|TRBD1|14|TRBV2
TGTGCCAGCAGTATGACAGGGTCGAGCGGGGGCTACACCTTC
CASSMTGSSGGYTF
>TRBJ2-3|once|-|14|TRBV28
TGTGCCAGCAGTGGGAACAGGGCCACAGATACGCAGTATTTT
CASSGNRATDTQYF
>TRBJ2-7|-|-|14|TRBV2
TGTGCCAGCACCCACAGGGAGAGCTCCTACGAGCAGTACTTC
CASTHRESSYEQYF
>TRBJ2-5|once|TRBD2|16|TRBV27
TGTGCCAGCAGCCCTGGGACTAGCGGGAGGAGAGAGACCCAGTACTTC
CASSPGTSGRRETQYF
>TRBJ2-6|-|-|13|TRBV6-5
TGTGCCAGCACCTACCCTGGGGCCAACGTCCTGACTTTC
CASTYPGANVLTF
>TRBJ1-1|-|-|14|TRBV3-1/TRBV3-2
TGTGCCAGCAGCCAAGAAGGGGGGGCAACTCAAGCTTTCTTT
CASSQEGGATQAFF
>TRBJ1-2|-|-|12|TRBV5-1
TGCGCCAGCAGCTTGGACAGAAGCGGCTACACCTTC
CASSLDRSGYTF
>TRBJ2-3|-|-|14|TRBV24-1
TGTGCCACCAGTGATTTGGGGGGCACAGATACGCAGTATTTT
CATSDLGGTDTQYF
>TRBJ2-3|-|-|15|TRBV3-1/TRBV3-2
TGTGCCAGCAGCCCGTTAGTCGGAGGGGCAGATACGCAGTATTTT
CASSPLVGGADTQYF
>TRBJ2-3|-|TRBD1|14|TRBV5-1
TGCGCCAGCAGCTTGGGACAGGGGGCAGATACGCAGTATTTT
CASSLGQGADTQYF
>TRBJ2-7|-|-|15|TRBV4-1
TGCGCCAGCAGCCAAGTCTCGGGCGCCTCCTACGAGCAGTACTTC
CASSQVSGASYEQYF
>TRBJ2-5|-|TRBD2|15|TRBV6-5
TGTGCCAGCAGTTGGAGATCTGGCGGGGGAGAGACCCAGTACTTC
CASSWRSGGGETQYF
>TRBJ1-4|-|-|13|TRBV18
TGTGCCAGCTCATCCCTACCGGAGGAAAAACTGTTTTTT
CASSSLPEEKLFF
>TRBJ2-1|once|TRBD2|15|TRBV19
TGTGCCAGTAGGTCGAGCGGGAGTTCCTACAATGAGCAGTTCTTC
CASRSSGSSYNEQFF
>TRBJ2-3|-|TRBD1|13|TRBV27
TGTGCCAGCAGGACAGGGCCCACAGATACGCAGTATTTT
CASRTGPTDTQYF
>TRBJ1-1|once|TRBD1|16|TRBV5-4
TGTGCCAGCAGCTTGGGAGGGACAGGGAGGAACACTGAAGCTTTCTTT
CASSLGGTGRNTEAFF
>TRBJ2-2|once|-|14|TRBV11-3
TGTGCCAGCAGCTTAGAGTCAAACACCGGGGAGCTGTTTTTT
CASSLESNTGELFF
>TRBJ1-5|-|-|15|TRBV1
TGCACCAACAAAAGGGGAGCTTATAGCAATCAGCCCCAGCATTTT
CTNKRGAYSNQPQHF
>TRBJ1-2|-|-|13|TRBV18
TGTGCCAGCTTCTCAAAGCCGCACTATGGCTACACCTTC
CASFSKPHYGYTF
>TRBJ1-3|-|TRBD1|18|TRBV4-2
TGTGCCAGCAGCCTCTCAGCGAGGGGGCGAGTGGAGGGAAACACCATATATTTT
CASSLSARGRVEGNTIYF
>TRBJ1-5|-|-|16|TRBV19
TGTGCCAGTAGTGCCGCCAAATGGGTCGGCAATCAGCCCCAGCATTTT
CASSAAKWVGNQPQHF
>TRBJ1-6|-|TRBD1|13|TRBV12-3/TRBV12-4
TGTGCCAGCAGTCCAGACAGGGCCTCACCCCTCCACTTT
CASSPDRASPLHF
>TRBJ2-7|-|-|11|TRBV7-9
TGTGCCAGCAGCTTGATCTACGAGCAGTACTTC
CASSLIYEQYF
>TRBJ2-7|-|TRBD2|14|TRBV3-1/TRBV3-2
TGTGCCAGCAGCCAGGGACTAGCGGGTTACGAGCAGTACTTC
CASSQGLAGYEQYF
>TRBJ1-2|-|TRBD1|13|TRBV12-3/TRBV12-4
TGTGCCAGCACCCCTACAGGGGCTGGCGGCTACACCTTC
CASTPTGAGGYTF
>TRBJ2-5|-|-|10|TRBV2
TGTGCCAGCAGTCGGGAGACCCAGTACTTC
CASSRETQYF
>TRBJ2-3|-|TRBD1|13|TRBV5-4
TGTGCCAGCACCCCGACAGGGGGCGTTAAAAAGTATTTT
CASTPTGGVKKYF
>TRBJ1-3|-|-|16|TRBV10-3
TGTGCCATCAGTGAACTCGTACAGGCCTCTGGAAACACCATATATTTT
CAISELVQASGNTIYF
>TRBJ1-2|-|-|17|TRBV11-3
TGTGCCAGCAGCTTCCGGAAGGCGTTTGAGGGAATATATGGCTACACCTTC
CASSFRKAFEGIYGYTF
>TRBJ1-4|-|-|14|TRBV2
TGTGCCAGCAGTCCCGGGAGGGCCCATGAAAAACTGTTTTTT
CASSPGRAHEKLFF
>TRBJ1-2|-|-|14|TRBV7-9
TGTGCCAGCAGAAAGCCCGGCGGGGGTTATGGCTACACCTTC
CASRKPGGGYGYTF
>TRBJ2-5|-|TRBD2|19|TRBV7-3
TGTGCCAGCAGCTTAAGGGCTACGGTAGCGGGGGGGCCCGTCGAGACCCAGTACTTC
CASSLRATVAGGPVETQYF
>TRBJ2-3|-|TRBD2|16|TRBV13
TGTGCCAGCAGCTCACGAGCGGGAGAAGCCACAGATACGCAGTATTTT
CASSSRAGEATDTQYF
>TRBJ2-5|-|-|12|TRBV6-6
TGTGCCAGCGGGGGTTTAGGAGAGACCCAGTACTTC
CASGGLGETQYF
>TRBJ1-1|-|TRBD1|12|TRBV13
TGTGCCAGCAGCCCCAGGGGGCCTGAAGCTTTCTTT
CASSPRGPEAFF
>TRBJ1-3|few|-|13|TRBV19
TGTGCCAGTGTTAATTGGTACGGAAACACCATATATTTT
CASVNWYGNTIYF
>TRBJ1-2|-|TRBD1|13|TRBV6-5
TGTGCCAGCAGTTACTTCGGACAGGGAGGCTACACCTTC
CASSYFGQGGYTF
>TRBJ1-1|-|-|11|TRBV5-5
TGTGCCAGCACCTGGAGCGCTGAAGCTTTCTTT
CASTWSAEAFF
>TRBJ1-3|-|-|15|TRBV9
TGTGCCAGCAGCGTGACATGGGGCTCTGGAAACACCATATATTTT
CASSVTWGSGNTIYF
>TRBJ2-1|-|TRBD2|13|TRBV7-9
TGTGCCAGCAGCCCACGGACTAGCGGGAGCCCGTTCTTC
CASSPRTSGSPFF
>TRBJ2-7|-|TRBD1|15|TRBV5-5
TGTGCCAGCAGCCATCCGACAGGGGATGGCTACGAGCAGTACTTC
CASSHPTGDGYEQYF